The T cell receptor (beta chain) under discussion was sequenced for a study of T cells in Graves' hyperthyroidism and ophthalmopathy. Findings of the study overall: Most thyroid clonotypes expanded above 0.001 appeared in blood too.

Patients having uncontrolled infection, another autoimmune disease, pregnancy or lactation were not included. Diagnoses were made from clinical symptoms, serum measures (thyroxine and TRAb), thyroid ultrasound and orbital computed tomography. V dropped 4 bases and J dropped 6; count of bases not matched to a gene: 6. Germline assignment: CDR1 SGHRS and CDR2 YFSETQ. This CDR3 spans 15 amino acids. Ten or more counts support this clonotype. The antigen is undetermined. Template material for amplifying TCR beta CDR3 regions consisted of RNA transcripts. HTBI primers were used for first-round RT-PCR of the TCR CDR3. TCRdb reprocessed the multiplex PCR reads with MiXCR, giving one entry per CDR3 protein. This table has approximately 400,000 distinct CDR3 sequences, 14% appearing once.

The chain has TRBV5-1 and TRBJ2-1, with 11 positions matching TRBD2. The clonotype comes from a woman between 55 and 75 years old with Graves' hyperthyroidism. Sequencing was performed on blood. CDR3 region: CASSELAGESNEQFF. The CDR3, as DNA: TGCGCCAGCAGCGAACTAGCGGGAGAGTCCAATGAGCAGTTCTTC.